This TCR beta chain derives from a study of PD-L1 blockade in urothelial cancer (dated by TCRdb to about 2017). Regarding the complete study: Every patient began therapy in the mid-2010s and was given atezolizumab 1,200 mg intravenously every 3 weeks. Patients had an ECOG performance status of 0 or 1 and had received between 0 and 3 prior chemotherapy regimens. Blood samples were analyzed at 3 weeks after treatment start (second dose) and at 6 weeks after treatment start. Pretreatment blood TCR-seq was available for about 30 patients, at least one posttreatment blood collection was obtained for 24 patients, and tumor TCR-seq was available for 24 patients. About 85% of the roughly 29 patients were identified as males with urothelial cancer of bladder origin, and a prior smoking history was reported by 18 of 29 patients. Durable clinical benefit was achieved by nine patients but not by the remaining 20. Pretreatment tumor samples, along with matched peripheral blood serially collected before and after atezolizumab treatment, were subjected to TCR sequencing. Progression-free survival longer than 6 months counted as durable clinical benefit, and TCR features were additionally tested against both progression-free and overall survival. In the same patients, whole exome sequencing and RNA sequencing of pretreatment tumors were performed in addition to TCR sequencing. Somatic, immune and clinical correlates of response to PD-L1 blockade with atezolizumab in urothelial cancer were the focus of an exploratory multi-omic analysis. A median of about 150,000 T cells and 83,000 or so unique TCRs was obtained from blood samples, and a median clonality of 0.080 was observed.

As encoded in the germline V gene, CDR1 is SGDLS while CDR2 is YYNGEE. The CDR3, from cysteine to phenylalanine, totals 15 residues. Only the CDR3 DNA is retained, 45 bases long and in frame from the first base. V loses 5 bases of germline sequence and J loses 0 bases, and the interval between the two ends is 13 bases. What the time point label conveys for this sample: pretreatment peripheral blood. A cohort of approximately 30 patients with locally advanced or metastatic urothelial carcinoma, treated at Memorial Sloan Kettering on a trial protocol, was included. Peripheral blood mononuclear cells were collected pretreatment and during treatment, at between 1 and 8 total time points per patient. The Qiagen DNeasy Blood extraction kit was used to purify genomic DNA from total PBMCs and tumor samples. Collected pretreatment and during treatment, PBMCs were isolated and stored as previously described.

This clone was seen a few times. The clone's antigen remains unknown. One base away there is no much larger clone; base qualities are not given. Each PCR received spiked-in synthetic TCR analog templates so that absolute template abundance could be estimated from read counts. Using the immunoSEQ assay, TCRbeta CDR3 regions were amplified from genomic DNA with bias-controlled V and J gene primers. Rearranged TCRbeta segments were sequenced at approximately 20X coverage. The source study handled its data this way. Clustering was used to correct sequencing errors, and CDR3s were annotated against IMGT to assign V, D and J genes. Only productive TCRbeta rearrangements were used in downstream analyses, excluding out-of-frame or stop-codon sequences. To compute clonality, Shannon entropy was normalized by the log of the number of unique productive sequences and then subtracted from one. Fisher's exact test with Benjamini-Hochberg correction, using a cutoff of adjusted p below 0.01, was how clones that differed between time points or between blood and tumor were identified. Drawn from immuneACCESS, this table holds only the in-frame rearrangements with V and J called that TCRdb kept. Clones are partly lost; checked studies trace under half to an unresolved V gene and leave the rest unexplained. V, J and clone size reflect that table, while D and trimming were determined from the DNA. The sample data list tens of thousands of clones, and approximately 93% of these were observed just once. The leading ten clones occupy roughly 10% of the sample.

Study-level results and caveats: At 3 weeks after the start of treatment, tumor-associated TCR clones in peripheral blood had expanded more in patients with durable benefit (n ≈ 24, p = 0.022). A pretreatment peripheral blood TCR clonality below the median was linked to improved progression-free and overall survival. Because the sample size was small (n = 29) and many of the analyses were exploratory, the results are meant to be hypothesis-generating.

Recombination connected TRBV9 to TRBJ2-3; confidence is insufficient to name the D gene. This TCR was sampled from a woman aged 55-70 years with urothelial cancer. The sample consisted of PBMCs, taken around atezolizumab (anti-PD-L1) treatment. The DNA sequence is TGTGCCAGCAGTGCCTCCGCGACTAGCACAGATACGCAGTATTTT. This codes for CASSASATSTDTQYF.